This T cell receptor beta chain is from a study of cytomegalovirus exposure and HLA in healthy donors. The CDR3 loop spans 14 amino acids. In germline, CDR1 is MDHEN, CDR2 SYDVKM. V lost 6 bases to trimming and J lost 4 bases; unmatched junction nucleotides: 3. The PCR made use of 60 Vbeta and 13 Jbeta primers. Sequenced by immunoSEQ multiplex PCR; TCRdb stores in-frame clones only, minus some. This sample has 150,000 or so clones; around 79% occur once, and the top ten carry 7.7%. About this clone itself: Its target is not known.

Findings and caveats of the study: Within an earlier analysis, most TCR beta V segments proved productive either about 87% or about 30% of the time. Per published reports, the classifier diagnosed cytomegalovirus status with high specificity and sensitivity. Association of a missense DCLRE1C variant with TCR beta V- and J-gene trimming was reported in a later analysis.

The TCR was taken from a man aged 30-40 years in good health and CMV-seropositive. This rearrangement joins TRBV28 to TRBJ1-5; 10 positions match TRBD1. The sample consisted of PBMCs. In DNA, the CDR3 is TGTGCCAGCAGCCAGGACAGGGGGAATCAGCCCCAGCATTTT. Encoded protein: CASSQDRGNQPQHF.